A selection of T cell receptor beta chains follows, all from one sample in a study of cytomegalovirus exposure and HLA in healthy donors. Only in-frame clones appear in the TCRdb table, and some are missing; sequencing was by immunoSEQ multiplex PCR. The repertoire holds approximately 140,000 clones, with 73% as singletons. The sequencing input was PBMCs. The receptors here all came from a woman aged 18-35 years in good health and CMV-seronegative. Each CDR3 is given with its conserved first and last residue. The D gene is left open where the match is weak. Clone size, where shown, is once, few, many, or a class for clones that have expanded.

j_call d_call v_call clone_size cdr3_aa cdr3_nt
TRBJ2-3 TRBD2 TRBV7-2 - CASSFSSGSNTDTQYF TGTGCCAGCAGCTTTAGTAGCGGGAGTAACACAGATACGCAGTATTTT
TRBJ2-2 - TRBV19 few CASSALSDSRKEELFF TGTGCCAGTAGTGCGTTATCGGACTCCCGCAAGGAGGAGCTGTTTTTT
TRBJ1-6 TRBD1 TRBV15 - CATSRAGQGRSPLHF TGTGCCACCAGCAGGGCCGGACAGGGTCGGTCACCCCTCCACTTT
TRBJ1-3 - TRBV21-1 - CASGDYSEDSSGNTIYF TGTGCCAGCGGTGATTATTCCGAGGACAGCTCTGGAAACACCATATATTTT
TRBJ2-3 - TRBV30 - CASFQGQCPYVGSYTQYF TGTGCCTCCTTCCAAGGACAGTGCCCCTATGTTGGTTCCTATACGCAGTATTTT
TRBJ2-5 TRBD2 TRBV10-3 once CAISRLATSQETQYF TGTGCCATCAGCCGACTAGCGACTAGCCAAGAGACCCAGTACTTC
TRBJ2-7 - TRBV7-9 - CASSWDMSSYEQYF TGTGCCAGCAGCTGGGACATGAGCTCCTACGAGCAGTACTTC
TRBJ2-1 TRBD1 TRBV9 - CASSLQGDTYNEQFF TGTGCCAGCAGCCTACAGGGGGATACCTACAATGAGCAGTTCTTC
TRBJ2-5 - TRBV18 - CASSPSFTETQYF TGTGCCAGCTCACCAAGCTTCACGGAGACCCAGTACTTC
TRBJ2-1 - TRBV29-1 - CSVPGPRAYNEQFF TGCAGCGTTCCCGGACCCAGGGCCTACAATGAGCAGTTCTTC
TRBJ2-1 TRBD2 TRBV4-1 - CASSQSMTSGNEQFF TGCGCCAGCAGCCAATCTATGACTAGCGGCAATGAGCAGTTCTTC
TRBJ2-3 - TRBV6-5 - CASSETGLSQGTQYF TGTGCCAGCAGCGAGACGGGACTCTCGCAGGGTACGCAGTATTTT
TRBJ2-7 TRBD2 TRBV19 - CATQASGAYEQYF TGTGCCACCCAGGCCAGCGGGGCTTACGAGCAGTACTTC
TRBJ2-2 TRBD1 TRBV27 - CASSQGVYTGELFF TGTGCCAGCAGTCAGGGGGTATACACCGGGGAGCTGTTTTTT
TRBJ1-2 - TRBV5-1 - CASSQTLNYGYTF TGCGCCAGCAGCCAGACACTTAACTATGGCTACACCTTC
TRBJ2-1 - TRBV6-5 - CASSYRGGSTGNEQFF TGTGCCAGCAGTTATAGAGGCGGGTCTACTGGGAATGAGCAGTTCTTC
TRBJ1-1 - TRBV28 - CASSGSGAMNTEAFF TGTGCCAGCAGCGGGAGCGGGGCTATGAACACTGAAGCTTTCTTT
TRBJ1-5 TRBD1 TRBV7-8 - CASSLVQGDPQHF TGTGCCAGCAGCTTAGTGCAGGGGGACCCCCAGCATTTT
TRBJ1-2 - TRBV4-1 few CASSQGLGANYGYTF TGCGCCAGCAGCCAGGGCCTGGGGGCCAACTATGGCTACACCTTC
TRBJ2-3 TRBD2 TRBV7-2 once CASSRTSGGQADTQYF TGTGCCAGCAGCCGTACCTCGGGAGGGCAGGCAGATACGCAGTATTTT
TRBJ1-3 - TRBV15 once CATSRYPSPPSSGNTIYF TGTGCCACCAGCAGATATCCCTCTCCCCCCAGCTCTGGAAACACCATATATTTT
TRBJ1-4 TRBD1 TRBV28 - CASSSGGWGTNEKLFF TGTGCCAGCAGCTCAGGGGGCTGGGGTACTAATGAAAAACTGTTTTTT
TRBJ2-1 - TRBV7-9 - CASSTLISRQFF TGTGCCAGCAGCACCCTCATTTCGCGGCAGTTCTTC
TRBJ1-5 - TRBV28 - CASSPGGNQPQHF TGTGCCAGCAGTCCCGGGGGCAATCAGCCCCAGCATTTT
TRBJ1-6 - TRBV5-6 - CASTLGGSSYNSPLHF TGTGCCAGCACCCTGGGTGGGAGCTCCTATAATTCACCCCTCCACTTT
TRBJ1-3 - TRBV6-1 - CASRAGAGNTIYF TGTGCCAGCAGGGCAGGGGCTGGAAACACCATATATTTT
TRBJ2-5 - TRBV20-1 - CSAVRGTQYF TGCAGTGCAGTTAGGGGAACCCAGTACTTC
TRBJ1-2 TRBD1 TRBV29-1 - CSVEAHGTGGYTF TGCAGCGTTGAAGCTCACGGGACAGGCGGCTACACCTTC
TRBJ2-6 - TRBV4-1 - CASSLETGSGANVLTF TGCGCCAGCAGCCTAGAGACAGGCTCTGGGGCCAACGTCCTGACTTTC
TRBJ1-6 TRBD1 TRBV6-5 - CASSWDRGSPLHF TGTGCCAGCAGTTGGGACAGGGGGTCACCCCTCCACTTT
TRBJ1-5 - TRBV5-1 - CASSFTGIGQPQHF TGCGCCAGCAGCTTCACAGGGATCGGACAGCCCCAGCATTTT
TRBJ1-1 TRBD1 TRBV18 - CASSPLSGTGVNSNTEAFF TGTGCCAGCTCACCACTCTCCGGGACAGGGGTTAATTCGAACACTGAAGCTTTCTTT
TRBJ2-2 TRBD1 TRBV2 - CASSEHRGLVGELFF TGTGCCAGCAGTGAACACAGGGGGCTTGTCGGGGAGCTGTTTTTT
TRBJ2-7 TRBD2 TRBV7-9 - CASSLDPGLAGLLTYEQYF TGTGCCAGCAGCTTAGATCCGGGACTAGCGGGGCTCCTGACCTACGAGCAGTACTTC
TRBJ2-1 - TRBV29-1 - CSVDSNEQFF TGCAGCGTTGATAGCAATGAGCAGTTCTTC
TRBJ1-1 TRBD1 TRBV11-2 few CASSFSTGPATEAFF TGTGCCAGCAGCTTTTCGACAGGGCCCGCCACTGAAGCTTTCTTT
TRBJ1-1 TRBD1 TRBV19 - CASSTRTGADMNTEAFF TGTGCCAGTAGTACTAGGACAGGGGCGGACATGAACACTGAAGCTTTCTTT
TRBJ2-2 TRBD2 TRBV7-8 few CASSVQGGVRELFF TGTGCCAGCAGCGTTCAGGGAGGGGTCAGGGAGCTGTTTTTT
TRBJ1-2 - TRBV13 - CASSLGAGDYDGYTF TGTGCCAGCAGCTTAGGGGCAGGGGATTACGATGGCTACACCTTC
TRBJ2-3 - TRBV2 few CASSWGQGPSRSDTQYF TGTGCCAGCAGTTGGGGGCAGGGACCCAGCCGGTCAGATACGCAGTATTTT
TRBJ2-1 TRBD2 TRBV7-2 - CASSLLAGGRNEQFF TGTGCCAGCAGCTTACTAGCGGGGGGGCGAAATGAGCAGTTCTTC
TRBJ1-5 TRBD1 TRBV7-8 once CASSPRGTSNQPQHF TGTGCCAGCAGCCCCAGGGGGACTAGCAATCAGCCCCAGCATTTT
TRBJ1-5 TRBD1 TRBV30 once CACNRGSNQPQHF TGTGCCTGCAACAGGGGGAGCAATCAGCCCCAGCATTTT
TRBJ1-5 - TRBV2 few CASSERGPNQPQHF TGTGCCAGCAGTGAACGCGGGCCCAATCAGCCCCAGCATTTT
TRBJ2-1 - TRBV7-2 - CASRRYSYNGQFF TGTGCCAGCCGCAGGTACTCCTACAATGGGCAGTTCTTC
TRBJ1-6 TRBD1 TRBV5-1 - CASSFTGDRSPLHF TGCGCCAGCAGCTTTACAGGGGATAGGTCACCCCTCCACTTT
TRBJ2-7 - TRBV4-1 - CASSPRQSSYEQYF TGCGCCAGCAGCCCCCGACAAAGCTCCTACGAGCAGTACTTC
TRBJ1-2 TRBD1 TRBV4-2 - CASSLYGDRNYGYTF TGTGCCAGCAGCCTGTACGGGGACAGAAACTATGGCTACACCTTC
TRBJ2-3 TRBD2 TRBV5-1 - CASRSSSWTSGLQSTDTQYF TGCGCCAGCAGGTCATCTAGTTGGACTAGCGGGTTGCAGAGCACAGATACGCAGTATTTT
TRBJ2-1 TRBD2 TRBV5-1 - CASRETSGGAHNEQFF TGCGCCAGCAGAGAAACTAGCGGGGGGGCCCACAATGAGCAGTTCTTC